This entry features one T cell receptor beta chain sequence. No antigen is known for it. No much larger clonotype is one base removed from it; base qualities were not supplied. This sample was included in a study of blood T cells in healthy people across ages (dated by TCRdb to between 2014 and 2017). Background for the entire study: In model experiments, template switching captured roughly one uniquely barcoded TCR beta cDNA molecule for every two T cells. Using deep sequencing normalized with unique cDNA molecular identifiers, the study measured how TCR beta repertoire diversity changes with age. Donors were grouped into four age groups: young (average 16 years), middle-aged (roughly 37), aged (about 60) and long-lived (over 80). Two additional independent replicas of 1 million unique cDNA reads from the same blood draw were analyzed for two donors (one aged 18 to 29 and one aged 80 or older). What the work shows at the level of the full study, not this receptor alone: As age increased, observed TCR beta diversity per million T cells dropped in a roughly linear way, and a significant reduction was already evident by age 40. Compared with the aged group, the long-lived group had more naive CD4+ T cells, fewer expanded clones and increased TCR diversity, suggesting age selection. Estimates of total diversity based on one million sequenced T cells were regarded as lower bounds and as underestimates. Bulk unsorted PBMC profiling prevented conclusive comparison of naive and antigen-experienced compartments. Because donor CMV infection status was unknown, age-related changes in expanded clonotypes were potentially confounded. A strong correlation was found between observed TCR beta diversity and the percentage of naive T cells measured by flow cytometry.

V is trimmed back by 5 bases and J by 3 bases, and the junction contains 15 bases that no gene match accounts for. From the germline V gene, CDR1 is WSHSY and CDR2 is SAAADI. Counted from cysteine to phenylalanine, this CDR3 has 17 amino acids. Just CDR3 DNA is preserved here, 51 bases in frame from base 1. Systemically healthy Caucasian individuals from Russia, about 38 in total and aged about 6 to 95 years, were included as donors. Each donor gave 8 to 10 milliliters of peripheral blood, collected into EDTA-treated Vacutainer tubes. Ficoll-Paque density-gradient centrifugation was used to isolate PBMCs, with at least 6 million per sample. Total RNA, at least 6 micrograms per sample, was extracted from PBMCs with Trizol reagent. For every donor, flow cytometry on a PBMC aliquot measured the percentage of naive CD45RAhigh/CD27high T cells. The library was built by means of 5' RACE. Sequencing relied on an Illumina HiSeq 2500. A second PCR of about 6 to 11 cycles was performed with a sample-barcoded 5' primer and a J-beta primer mix. A unique molecular identifier was introduced onto each TCR beta cDNA molecule by a template-switch 5' adaptor carrying 12 random nucleotides. Each sample yielded at least 3 million CDR3-containing paired-end reads. First-strand cDNA synthesis was performed from all RNA using the Mint cDNA synthesis kit, with priming by a TRBC-specific oligonucleotide. Following uracil-DNA glycosylase treatment, all cDNA underwent a first 18-cycle PCR with the universal primers M1SS and BC2_uni_R. The authors' pipeline ran thus. For normalization, 1 million high-quality reads were randomly selected from each sample, with every read carrying a distinct molecular identifier. Reads with shared molecular identifiers were discarded instead of being binned into consensus sequences. CDR3 identification, clonotype clustering and error correction used MiTCR with a Q25 quality threshold and the strictest error-elimination algorithm. Lower-bound total TCR beta diversity was estimated with a nonparametric unseen species model using Euler transformation. TCRdb took the public reads, trimmed them with fastp at Q25, ran MiXCR for clone calling and kept in-frame beta chains. Each CDR3 protein appears once, grouped with its most common genes and DNA. The V and J calls were determined by TCRdb, not by the authors. Present in this sample are roughly 800,000 distinct CDR3 sequences, about a quarter of which were seen just once. The ten largest make up 3% of the sample.

The data were also submitted as part of a second study, on T cells of mothers and their children. As that second paper reports: The donors were nine systemically healthy Caucasian individuals, made up of three mothers and their six children. cDNA synthesis consumed the entire amount of extracted RNA, loaded at around 1.5 ug RNA in each 15 ul reaction. In the second PCR, the M1S primer added sample barcodes and 2-4 random nucleotides. Each mother yielded over 8 million TCR beta CDR3 reads and each child 2.5 million to 3.5 million reads. Thymic selection similarly shapes TCR recombination output in related and unrelated pairs, with minor effect from inherited differences. Related mother-child pairs always showed normalized repertoire overlap that was slightly higher than in unrelated mother-child pairs, though the difference was never significant. No persistent microchimeric T cell clones were detected, at a sensitivity of around 97 clones per million clonotypes. To look for features that set related mother-child pairs apart from unrelated individuals, the researchers ran deep NGS to compare the TCR beta repertoires of mothers and children. Mothers averaged about 40 +/- 4 years of age and children averaged approximately 12 +/- 4 years. After adapters were ligated using NEBNext reagents, the libraries underwent 100+100 nt paired-end sequencing on an Illumina HiSeq 2000. To prevent cross-contamination, the mother and child libraries were prepared a month apart and were sequenced in separate runs. For each donor, somewhere between roughly 450,000 and 2,000,000 distinct TCR beta clonotypes were identified. Naive TCR beta clonotypes were estimated from low-frequency clonotypes matched to each donor's FACS-determined naive share, without sorting.

The receptor's source is a boy younger than 18 in good health. The chain employs TRBV10-2 and TRBJ2-5, and TRBD1 matches 7 of the central bases. Sequences were obtained from blood. The nucleotides read TGCGCCAGCAGTTTAGGCTTCACCGGGACAGATGAAGAGACCCAGTACTTC. Its protein reads: CASSLGFTGTDEETQYF.